The rows below give T cell receptor beta chains drawn from one sample of a study of T cell responses to AZD1222 COVID-19 vaccine. Method: immunoSEQ multiplex PCR; TCRdb's copy keeps in-frame clones and lacks some. The profile shows approximately 120,000 clones, 90% of them singletons. The input for sequencing was peripheral blood, taken on day 0 of MenACWY control vaccination. Receptor source: an adult in good health. Each CDR3 is given with its conserved first and last residue. Each record gives: clone size, V gene, J gene, D gene, CDR3 protein, CDR3 DNA. The D gene is left open where the match is weak. Clone size is not always given. Where it is, it says once, few, many or a class for expanded clones.

abundance: .; v_gene: TRBV5-6; j_gene: TRBJ1-5; d_gene: .; CDR3aa: CASSLGWGGRGNQPQHF; CDR3nt: TGTGCCAGCAGCTTGGGTTGGGGAGGGCGAGGGAATCAGCCCCAGCATTTT
abundance: .; v_gene: TRBV24-1; j_gene: TRBJ2-3; d_gene: .; CDR3aa: CATSEGVADTQYF; CDR3nt: TGTGCCACCAGTGAGGGGGTCGCAGATACGCAGTATTTT
abundance: .; v_gene: TRBV6-4; j_gene: TRBJ2-1; d_gene: .; CDR3aa: CASSDRAGSYNEQFF; CDR3nt: TGTGCCAGCAGTGATCGAGCAGGGTCCTACAATGAGCAGTTCTTC
abundance: .; v_gene: TRBV5-6; j_gene: TRBJ1-1; d_gene: .; CDR3aa: CASSPRGRNTEAFF; CDR3nt: TGTGCCAGCAGCCCAAGGGGGAGGAACACTGAAGCTTTCTTT
abundance: once; v_gene: TRBV7-2; j_gene: TRBJ1-2; d_gene: .; CDR3aa: CASSGDGYTF; CDR3nt: TGTGCCAGCAGCGGGGATGGCTACACCTTC
abundance: .; v_gene: TRBV28; j_gene: TRBJ1-1; d_gene: TRBD1; CDR3aa: CASSRRQGGAFF; CDR3nt: TGTGCCAGCAGTCGACGACAGGGAGGAGCTTTCTTT
abundance: once; v_gene: TRBV10-3; j_gene: TRBJ1-5; d_gene: .; CDR3aa: CAISESGGGWGQPQHF; CDR3nt: TGTGCCATCAGTGAATCCGGAGGGGGGTGGGGTCAGCCCCAGCATTTT
abundance: .; v_gene: TRBV12-5; j_gene: TRBJ1-1; d_gene: .; CDR3aa: CASGLMTNRGDTEAFF; CDR3nt: TGTGCTAGTGGTTTGATGACAAATAGGGGCGACACTGAAGCTTTCTTT
abundance: .; v_gene: TRBV5-4; j_gene: TRBJ1-2; d_gene: .; CDR3aa: CASSLETVGYGYTF; CDR3nt: TGTGCCAGCAGCTTGGAGACAGTTGGCTATGGCTACACCTTC
abundance: .; v_gene: TRBV11-2; j_gene: TRBJ2-2; d_gene: .; CDR3aa: CASSAYRGTGELFF; CDR3nt: TGTGCCAGCAGCGCTTACCGGGGGACCGGGGAGCTGTTTTTT
abundance: .; v_gene: TRBV24-1; j_gene: TRBJ2-2; d_gene: .; CDR3aa: CATSDPPDPTGELFF; CDR3nt: TGTGCCACCAGTGATCCCCCCGACCCCACCGGGGAGCTGTTTTTT
abundance: .; v_gene: TRBV10-3; j_gene: TRBJ2-3; d_gene: TRBD2; CDR3aa: CAISDGLAGVDTQYF; CDR3nt: TGTGCCATCAGTGACGGACTAGCGGGGGTGGATACGCAGTATTTT
abundance: .; v_gene: TRBV27; j_gene: TRBJ2-2; d_gene: .; CDR3aa: CASRGQRLTTGELFF; CDR3nt: TGTGCCAGCAGGGGCCAGAGACTTACCACCGGGGAGCTGTTTTTT
abundance: .; v_gene: TRBV6-2/TRBV6-3; j_gene: TRBJ2-7; d_gene: .; CDR3aa: CASSQGSYEQYF; CDR3nt: TGTGCCAGCAGCCAAGGATCCTACGAGCAGTACTTC
abundance: .; v_gene: TRBV27; j_gene: TRBJ1-1; d_gene: TRBD1; CDR3aa: CASSLTGSNTEAFF; CDR3nt: TGTGCCAGCAGTTTGACAGGGTCGAACACTGAAGCTTTCTTT
abundance: .; v_gene: TRBV21-1; j_gene: TRBJ1-5; d_gene: .; CDR3aa: CASSKVLRAGNNQPQHF; CDR3nt: TGTGCCAGCAGCAAAGTGCTTAGGGCAGGAAACAATCAGCCCCAGCATTTT
abundance: .; v_gene: TRBV20-1; j_gene: TRBJ2-1; d_gene: .; CDR3aa: CSVGNNNEQFF; CDR3nt: TGCAGTGTAGGGAATAACAATGAGCAGTTCTTC
abundance: .; v_gene: TRBV28; j_gene: TRBJ2-3; d_gene: .; CDR3aa: CASSFIGDTQYF; CDR3nt: TGTGCCAGCAGTTTTATCGGGGATACGCAGTATTTT
abundance: .; v_gene: TRBV2; j_gene: TRBJ1-1; d_gene: .; CDR3aa: CASRYQGNTEAFF; CDR3nt: TGTGCCAGCAGGTATCAGGGGAACACTGAAGCTTTCTTT
abundance: .; v_gene: TRBV7-9; j_gene: TRBJ1-6; d_gene: .; CDR3aa: CASSQSPDDYNSPLHF; CDR3nt: TGTGCCAGCAGCCAGTCCCCAGATGACTATAATTCACCCCTCCACTTT
abundance: .; v_gene: TRBV18; j_gene: TRBJ2-3; d_gene: .; CDR3aa: CASSQSTGTSTDTQYF; CDR3nt: TGTGCCAGCTCACAGTCGACAGGCACTAGCACAGATACGCAGTATTTT
abundance: .; v_gene: TRBV4-2; j_gene: TRBJ1-3; d_gene: .; CDR3aa: CASSQDLSVGTTGNTIYF; CDR3nt: TGTGCCAGCAGCCAAGATCTGAGCGTCGGGACGACTGGAAACACCATATATTTT
abundance: .; v_gene: TRBV5-5; j_gene: TRBJ1-4; d_gene: .; CDR3aa: CASSLQSSNEKLFF; CDR3nt: TGTGCCAGCAGCCTACAGTCGAGTAATGAAAAACTGTTTTTT
abundance: .; v_gene: TRBV6-5; j_gene: TRBJ1-5; d_gene: .; CDR3aa: CASSHAEGHQPQHF; CDR3nt: TGTGCCAGCAGTCACGCGGAGGGGCATCAGCCCCAGCATTTT
abundance: .; v_gene: TRBV7-9; j_gene: TRBJ1-1; d_gene: TRBD1; CDR3aa: CASLNTGVNTEAFF; CDR3nt: TGTGCCAGCCTGAATACAGGGGTGAACACTGAAGCTTTCTTT
abundance: .; v_gene: TRBV7-2; j_gene: TRBJ2-2; d_gene: .; CDR3aa: CASSFLRGSTGELFF; CDR3nt: TGTGCCAGCAGCTTCCTCCGGGGGTCCACCGGGGAGCTGTTTTTT
abundance: .; v_gene: TRBV5-4; j_gene: TRBJ2-5; d_gene: .; CDR3aa: CASSFGGTWETQYF; CDR3nt: TGTGCCAGCAGCTTCGGGGGTACTTGGGAGACCCAGTACTTC
abundance: .; v_gene: TRBV9; j_gene: TRBJ2-4; d_gene: .; CDR3aa: CASSVGGIAKNIQYF; CDR3nt: TGTGCCAGCAGCGTTGGCGGGATAGCCAAAAACATTCAGTACTTC
abundance: .; v_gene: TRBV4-3; j_gene: TRBJ2-1; d_gene: TRBD2; CDR3aa: CASSQGLAEWGEQFF; CDR3nt: TGCGCCAGCAGCCAAGGTCTAGCGGAGTGGGGTGAGCAGTTCTTC
abundance: .; v_gene: TRBV3-1/TRBV3-2; j_gene: TRBJ1-1; d_gene: .; CDR3aa: CASSQSDTAEAFF; CDR3nt: TGTGCCAGCAGCCAGTCCGATACTGCTGAAGCTTTCTTT
abundance: .; v_gene: TRBV11-2; j_gene: TRBJ2-1; d_gene: .; CDR3aa: CASSGGDLSSYNEQFF; CDR3nt: TGTGCCAGCAGCGGAGGGGACCTAAGCTCCTACAATGAGCAGTTCTTC
abundance: .; v_gene: TRBV5-4; j_gene: TRBJ1-6; d_gene: .; CDR3aa: CASSPWGTPGDSPLHF; CDR3nt: TGTGCCAGCAGCCCCTGGGGGACACCAGGAGATTCACCCCTCCACTTT
abundance: .; v_gene: TRBV19; j_gene: TRBJ2-3; d_gene: TRBD1; CDR3aa: CASSNLGTVSTDTQYF; CDR3nt: TGTGCCAGTAGTAACTTGGGGACAGTAAGCACAGATACGCAGTATTTT
abundance: .; v_gene: TRBV10-2; j_gene: TRBJ1-1; d_gene: .; CDR3aa: CASSESGQGRTEAFF; CDR3nt: TGCGCCAGCAGTGAGTCGGGACAAGGGAGGACTGAAGCTTTCTTT
abundance: .; v_gene: TRBV9; j_gene: TRBJ1-3; d_gene: .; CDR3aa: CASSVGNSGNTIYF; CDR3nt: TGTGCCAGCAGCGTAGGGAACTCTGGAAACACCATATATTTT
abundance: .; v_gene: TRBV20-1; j_gene: TRBJ1-1; d_gene: .; CDR3aa: CSASTDMNTEAFF; CDR3nt: TGCAGTGCTAGTACCGATATGAACACTGAAGCTTTCTTT
abundance: .; v_gene: TRBV4-3; j_gene: TRBJ1-2; d_gene: TRBD1; CDR3aa: CASSLEDRGSGYTF; CDR3nt: TGCGCCAGCAGCCTTGAGGACAGGGGGAGTGGCTACACCTTC
abundance: .; v_gene: TRBV20-1; j_gene: TRBJ2-1; d_gene: .; CDR3aa: CSARAAVPFF; CDR3nt: TGCAGTGCTAGAGCCGCGGTTCCGTTCTTC
abundance: .; v_gene: TRBV11-3; j_gene: TRBJ1-1; d_gene: .; CDR3aa: CASSPGGSPGTEAFF; CDR3nt: TGTGCCAGCAGCCCCGGCGGGTCCCCGGGGACTGAAGCTTTCTTT
abundance: .; v_gene: TRBV19; j_gene: TRBJ2-1; d_gene: .; CDR3aa: CASSITFWAGAYNEQFF; CDR3nt: TGTGCCAGTAGTATAACCTTTTGGGCGGGCGCTTACAATGAGCAGTTCTTC
abundance: .; v_gene: TRBV29-1; j_gene: TRBJ2-7; d_gene: .; CDR3aa: CSVGQGKGYEQYF; CDR3nt: TGCAGCGTTGGGCAGGGGAAAGGGTACGAGCAGTACTTC
abundance: .; v_gene: TRBV6-1; j_gene: TRBJ2-1; d_gene: .; CDR3aa: CASSEGGTGSNEQFF; CDR3nt: TGTGCCAGCAGTGAAGGGGGGACGGGATCGAATGAGCAGTTCTTC
abundance: few; v_gene: TRBV2; j_gene: TRBJ1-3; d_gene: .; CDR3aa: CASHPGSGNTIYF; CDR3nt: TGTGCCAGCCATCCAGGGTCAGGAAACACCATATATTTT
abundance: .; v_gene: TRBV5-4; j_gene: TRBJ2-7; d_gene: TRBD1; CDR3aa: CASSYRQGTYEQYF; CDR3nt: TGTGCCAGCAGCTACCGACAGGGAACCTACGAGCAGTACTTC
abundance: .; v_gene: TRBV2; j_gene: TRBJ2-2; d_gene: .; CDR3aa: CASSRESTGELFF; CDR3nt: TGTGCCAGCAGTCGGGAGTCAACCGGGGAGCTGTTTTTT
abundance: .; v_gene: TRBV5-4; j_gene: TRBJ2-5; d_gene: .; CDR3aa: CASSPGGARETQYF; CDR3nt: TGTGCCAGCAGCCCCGGGGGTGCGCGAGAGACCCAGTACTTC
abundance: .; v_gene: TRBV11-2; j_gene: TRBJ2-3; d_gene: .; CDR3aa: CASSLGAADTQYF; CDR3nt: TGTGCCAGCAGCTTAGGGGCTGCAGATACGCAGTATTTT
abundance: .; v_gene: TRBV18; j_gene: TRBJ1-1; d_gene: .; CDR3aa: CASSRTGNTEAFF; CDR3nt: TGTGCCAGCTCACGGACCGGAAACACTGAAGCTTTCTTT
abundance: .; v_gene: TRBV11-2; j_gene: TRBJ2-5; d_gene: .; CDR3aa: CASSLLRGHQETQYF; CDR3nt: TGTGCCAGCAGCTTACTGCGGGGCCACCAAGAGACCCAGTACTTC
abundance: .; v_gene: TRBV7-9; j_gene: TRBJ1-2; d_gene: .; CDR3aa: CASSLIGGDGPLGYTF; CDR3nt: TGTGCCAGCAGCTTAATCGGCGGAGACGGGCCTTTAGGCTACACCTTC
abundance: .; v_gene: TRBV6-6; j_gene: TRBJ1-6; d_gene: .; CDR3aa: CASRIGPTRDSPLHF; CDR3nt: TGTGCCAGCAGAATCGGACCAACCCGGGATTCACCCCTCCACTTT
abundance: few; v_gene: TRBV5-4; j_gene: TRBJ2-1; d_gene: TRBD1; CDR3aa: CASSPTGSYNEQFF; CDR3nt: TGTGCCAGCAGCCCGACAGGGTCCTACAATGAGCAGTTCTTC
abundance: .; v_gene: TRBV11-2; j_gene: TRBJ2-5; d_gene: .; CDR3aa: CASSLSRAALAQETQYF; CDR3nt: TGTGCCAGCAGCTTAAGTAGGGCGGCACTAGCTCAAGAGACCCAGTACTTC
abundance: .; v_gene: TRBV5-1; j_gene: TRBJ2-2; d_gene: .; CDR3aa: CASSLAEGKAGELFF; CDR3nt: TGCGCCAGCAGCTTGGCCGAGGGGAAGGCCGGGGAGCTGTTTTTT
abundance: once; v_gene: TRBV5-6; j_gene: TRBJ2-5; d_gene: .; CDR3aa: CASSSISRQETQYF; CDR3nt: TGTGCCAGCAGCTCCATTTCGCGTCAGGAGACCCAGTACTTC
abundance: .; v_gene: TRBV5-1; j_gene: TRBJ1-1; d_gene: .; CDR3aa: CASSLGQGFTEAFF; CDR3nt: TGCGCCAGCAGCTTGGGCCAGGGCTTCACTGAAGCTTTCTTT
abundance: once; v_gene: TRBV28; j_gene: TRBJ2-6; d_gene: .; CDR3aa: CASSDPDQPPGANVLTF; CDR3nt: TGTGCCAGCAGTGATCCCGACCAGCCTCCTGGGGCCAACGTCCTGACTTTC
abundance: .; v_gene: TRBV20-1; j_gene: TRBJ1-5; d_gene: .; CDR3aa: CSASEGEGNQPQHF; CDR3nt: TGCAGTGCTAGTGAGGGAGAGGGCAATCAGCCCCAGCATTTT
abundance: .; v_gene: TRBV5-1; j_gene: TRBJ2-3; d_gene: TRBD1; CDR3aa: CASSLGTGGYEDTQYF; CDR3nt: TGCGCCAGCAGCTTGGGGACAGGGGGCTATGAAGATACGCAGTATTTT